This T cell receptor (beta chain) derives from a study of shared clonotypes between healthy human individuals. Study-level points and caveats: Four donors shared about 4.8% of their naive CD4 clonotypes.

The germline V gene has CDR1 MDHEN and CDR2 SYDVKM. The CDR3 is 12 amino acids. The V end was cut by 1 base, the J end by 4 bases, with 4 bases between. The authors loaded roughly 200 ng DNA, some 32,000 T cell genomes, into sorted-subset replicate PCRs. The method was immunoSEQ multiplex PCR; TCRdb's version includes in-frame clones alone and lacks a portion of them. The table shows 1.5 million to 1.9 million clones, with 95% to 99% occurring only once. Turning to this clone: What it recognizes is unknown. The sample has other DNA sequences that encode this CDR3 too.

Donors included only healthy HIV-negative adults lacking recent acute infections or vaccinations. Into CD45RA+ naive and CD45RA-negative memory subsets, the CD4+ cells were split. Sequencing was done on a sample of naive CD4+ T cells sorted from blood. Subset reported: CD45RA+ positively selected. The gene calls are TRBV28 and TRBJ2-5; no firm D call. The clonotype was recovered from a man aged 30 to 39 in good health. Here the CDR3 reads CASSLSGETQYF. CDR3 DNA: TGTGCCAGCAGTTTATCGGGAGAGACCCAGTACTTC.